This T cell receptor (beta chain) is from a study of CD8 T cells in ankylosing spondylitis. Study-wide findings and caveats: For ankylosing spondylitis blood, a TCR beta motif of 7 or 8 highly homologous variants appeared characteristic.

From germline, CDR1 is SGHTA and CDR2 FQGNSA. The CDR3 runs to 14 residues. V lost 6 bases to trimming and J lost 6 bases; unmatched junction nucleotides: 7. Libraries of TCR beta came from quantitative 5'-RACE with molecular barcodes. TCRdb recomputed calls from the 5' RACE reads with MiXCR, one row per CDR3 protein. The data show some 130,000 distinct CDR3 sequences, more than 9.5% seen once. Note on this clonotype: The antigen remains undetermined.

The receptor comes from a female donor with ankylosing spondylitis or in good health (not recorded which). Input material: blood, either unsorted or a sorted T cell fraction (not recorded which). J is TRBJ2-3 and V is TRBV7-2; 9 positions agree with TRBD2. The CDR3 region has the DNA TGTGCCAGCAGTAAGGGACTAGCATACGATACGCAGTATTTT. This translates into CASSKGLAYDTQYF. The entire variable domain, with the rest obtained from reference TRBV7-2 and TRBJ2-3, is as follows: GAGVSQSPSNKVTEKGKDVELRCDPISGHTALYWYRQSLGQGLEFLIYFQGNSAPDKSGLPSDRFSAERTGGSVSTLTIQRTQQEDSAVYLCASSKGLAYDTQYFGPGTRLTVL.